This TCR beta chain was identified in a study of shared clonotypes between healthy human individuals. Method: immunoSEQ multiplex PCR; TCRdb's copy keeps in-frame clones and lacks some. In the table there are about 510,000 clones, 90% to 97% of which are singletons. In regard to this clone: Its target is unknown.

This CDR3 is 17 amino acids long. Trimming removed 4 bases from V and 1 base from J; junction bases left unmatched: 9. Germline-derived CDR1 and CDR2 are MDHEN and SYDVKM. Study-wide results and limits: It was the non-shared clonotypes that had lower generation probabilities than clonotypes shared by all four donors. Around 5.4% of naive CD4 clonotypes were common to a few donors.

The source of this sequence is a woman aged 25 to 45 in good health. Input material: naive CD4+ T cells sorted from blood. Subset here: CD45RA+ positively selected. The chain couples TRBV28 to TRBJ1-5, with 8 bases that match TRBD1. The CDR3 region has the DNA TGTGCCAGCAGTTCCTCACAGGGGGGTACAAGCAATCAGCCCCAGCATTTT. Translated, it gives CASSSSQGGTSNQPQHF.